This T cell receptor beta chain was sequenced for a study of CD8 T cells in Susac syndrome. Reverse transcription of about 0.45 to 1 ug RNA was performed with random hexamers. The TCR beta CDR3 was amplified by immunoSEQ multiplex PCR across 54 Vbeta, 13 Jbeta. TCRdb reprocessed the immunoSEQ multiplex PCR reads via MiXCR and lists one record per CDR3 protein. The sample has approximately 230,000 distinct CDR3 sequences, around 93% seen once. Germline-derived CDR1 and CDR2 are MGHDK and SYGVNS. V lost 4 bases and J lost 5; bases outside the gene matches: 6. The CDR3 runs to 14 residues. Sequencing of TCR beta covered CD8+ and CD4+ T cells obtained from blood.

The specimen sequenced was CD4+ T cells from PBMCs. The clonotype originates from a human donor with multiple sclerosis. The chain uses TRBV25-1 and TRBJ2-5, with 8 nucleotides matching TRBD1. CDR3 sequence: CASSAGPGGETQYF. The CDR3 nucleotides read TGTGCCAGCAGTGCTGGCCCAGGGGGCGAGACCCAGTACTTC.